This passage covers 21 T cell receptor beta chains from one sample sequenced in a study of blood T cell repertoires in COVID-19 (TCRdb year 2020). Libraries were prepared through the immunoSEQ multiplex PCR assay. The table comes from immuneACCESS by way of TCRdb, which keeps in-frame sequences with V and J called. Part of the clones is missing from these tables; in studies checked, under half for an unresolved V gene and the rest for unknown reasons. Here the sample has about 140,000 clones; 84% occur a single time. The ten largest clones take up 1.6% of the sample. The source material was PBMCs or T cells enriched from blood (not recorded which). All receptors derive from a woman aged 18-29 years who had been exposed to COVID-19.

This chain links TRBV28 with TRBJ1-2, with 7 bases aligning to TRBD1. CDR3 length: 14 residues. CDR1 is MDHEN and CDR2 is SYDVKM in the germline V gene. J gave up 8 bases and V 5 bases, and 11 bases lay outside the gene matches. The CDR3, as DNA: TGTGCCAGCAGTGTCGACAGGGAGAGACGCGGCTACACCTTC. Protein product: CASSVDRERRGYTF.

The V and J genes are TRBV29-1 and TRBJ2-3; 13 bases fit TRBD2. Germline CDR1 is SQVTM and CDR2 is ANQGSEA. V was clipped by 6 bases and J by 9 bases; unmatched bases: 6. The CDR3 contains 13 residues. The CDR3 DNA follows: TGCAGCGTGCGACTAGCGGGAGGCCGCACGCAGTATTTT. It translates to CSVRLAGGRTQYF.

This clone occurred once. The chain employs TRBV30 and TRBJ1-2; D might be TRBD1 (5 bases). Trimming left V 2 bases short and J 5 bases short, with 15 bases between. Germline loops: CDR1 GTSNPN, CDR2 SVGIG (reference sequence). The CDR3 extends over 14 amino acids. CDR3 region: CAWSYPTGGYGYTF. The CDR3 region has the DNA TGTGCCTGGAGTTACCCGACGGGGGGGTATGGCTACACCTTC. Combining the CDR3 with reference TRBV30 and TRBJ1-2 gives the whole variable domain SQTIHQWPATLVQPVGSPLSLECTVEGTSNPNLYWYRQAAGRGLQLLFYSVGIGQISSEVPQNLSASRPQDRQFILSSKKLLLSDSGFYLCAWSYPTGGYGYTFGSGTRLTVV.

The chain couples TRBV10-1 to TRBJ2-5, with 11 bases matching TRBD1. Germline V gene lookup returns CDR1 WNHNN and CDR2 SYGVQD (reference sequence). V lost 2 bases and J lost 4; bases outside the gene matches: 3. This CDR3 is 15 amino acids long. The CDR3 sequence: CASSEGTGGRETQYF. CDR3 in DNA: TGCGCCAGCAGTGAGGGGACAGGGGGTAGAGAGACCCAGTACTTC.

The V gene is TRBV27, the J gene TRBJ1-2; 11 bases are shared with TRBD1. J was trimmed by 8 bases and V by 6 bases; bases with no gene match: 11. The germline gives CDR1 MNHEY, CDR2 SMNVEV (reference sequence). CDR3 length equals 15 residues. CDR3 sequence: CASSDTGTGGRGYTF. The CDR3 DNA reads TGTGCCAGCAGCGATACCGGGACAGGGGGAAGGGGCTACACCTTC.

This clone appeared once. The chain employs TRBV7-8 and TRBJ1-1, with D possibly being TRBD1 (5 bases). Deletions cut 0 bases from V and 4 bases from J, with 12 bases between. CDR1 is SGHVS, CDR2 FQNEAQ, per germline. This CDR3 is built from 15 residues. CDR3 loop: CASSLARGGGTEAFF. The CDR3, as DNA: TGTGCCAGCAGCTTAGCTCGGGGCGGGGGCACTGAAGCTTTCTTT.

The CDR3 region is CASSPLGEGSSPLHF. For the CDR3, the DNA is TGTGCCAGCAGCCCCTTAGGGGAGGGGAGTTCACCCCTCCACTTT. This rearrangement joins TRBV27 to TRBJ1-6; D perhaps matches TRBD1 (5 bases). The V end lost 6 bases, the J end lost 9 bases, and 18 bases lay between the germline ends. The CDR3 totals 15 residues. Looked up from germline, CDR1 is MNHEY and CDR2 is SMNVEV (reference sequence).

This clone was seen more than once but under ten times. This chain uses TRBV7-2 with TRBJ2-2; 11 nucleotides line up with TRBD2. This CDR3 comprises 16 residues. The V and J ends lost 0 bases and 5 bases, in that order; junction bases with no gene match: 2. Germline V gene data show CDR1 as SGHTA and CDR2 as FQGNSA. CDR3 amino acids: CASSLAASGRTGELFF. Written as DNA, the CDR3 is TGTGCCAGCAGCTTAGCGGCTAGCGGGAGGACCGGGGAGCTGTTTTTT. Full variable domain (missing parts from reference TRBV7-2 and TRBJ2-2): GAGVSQSPSNKVTEKGKDVELRCDPISGHTALYWYRQSLGQGLEFLIYFQGNSAPDKSGLPSDRFSAERTGGSVSTLTIQRTQQEDSAVYLCASSLAASGRTGELFFGEGSRLTVL.

CDR3 in DNA: TGTGCCAGCAGCCAACAGGGGGGGATGAACACTGAAGCTTTCTTT. This codes for CASSQQGGMNTEAFF. V gene TRBV7-3 combines with J gene TRBJ1-1; 8 nucleotides agree with TRBD1. Per germline, CDR1 SGHTA and CDR2 FQGTGA. V gave up 5 bases and J gave up 0 bases; unmatched junction bases: 5. CDR3 length equals 15 residues. Full variable domain (rest looked up from reference TRBV7-3 and TRBJ1-1): GAGVSQTPSNKVTEKGKYVELRCDPISGHTALYWYRQSLGQGPEFLIYFQGTGAADDSGLPNDRFFAVRPEGSVSTLKIQRTERGDSAVYLCASSQQGGMNTEAFFGQGTRLTVV.

The chain carries TRBV14 and TRBJ2-2, with TRBD2 matching over 11 bases. The CDR3 is 18 amino acids. In germline, CDR1 is SGHDN, CDR2 FVKESK. V was pared by 2 bases and J by 5 bases, with 10 bases of the junction left unmatched. The CDR3 sequence: CASSQRRGLAELTGELFF. CDR3 in DNA: TGTGCCAGCAGCCAAAGGCGGGGACTAGCGGAGCTTACCGGGGAGCTGTTTTTT. Full variable domain (missing parts from reference TRBV14 and TRBJ2-2): EAGVTQFPSHSVIEKGQTVTLRCDPISGHDNLYWYRRVMGKEIKFLLHFVKESKQDESGMPNNRFLAERTGGTYSTLKVQPAELEDSGVYFCASSQRRGLAELTGELFFGEGSRLTVL.

The chain links TRBV19 to TRBJ2-5, with D possibly matching TRBD2 (5 bases). Germline V lookup: CDR1 LNHDA, CDR2 SQIVND (reference sequence). The CDR3 runs 12 residues. V was shortened by 5 bases and J by 7 bases, with 11 bases between the two germline ends. CDR3 nucleotides: TGTGCCAGTAGTCAGGCTCGGGGGACCCAGTACTTC. Protein: CASSQARGTQYF. The complete variable domain, with remaining parts taken from reference TRBV19 and TRBJ2-5, reads DGGITQSPKYLFRKEGQNVTLSCEQNLNHDAMYWYRQDPGQGLRLIYYSQIVNDFQKGDIAEGYSVSREKKESFPLTVTSAQKNPTAFYLCASSQARGTQYFGPGTRLLVL.

The chain has TRBV5-1 and TRBJ2-7; 7 nucleotides match TRBD2. The J segment lost 6 bases and the V segment lost 3 bases, leaving 15 bases of the junction unmatched. This CDR3 has 16 amino acids. Looked up from germline, CDR1 is SGHRS and CDR2 is YFSETQ. This CDR3 is CASSWLFEAGEVEQYF. Here the CDR3 DNA reads TGCGCCAGCAGCTGGCTTTTTGAGGCGGGAGAGGTCGAGCAGTACTTC.

The chain is built from TRBV6-1 and TRBJ2-2; 7 bases are a match to TRBD2. V lost 3 bases, J lost 4 bases, and 8 bases stayed unmatched. The CDR3 is 16 residues long. Germline CDR1 reads MNHNS; CDR2 reads SASEGT. The DNA for the CDR3 is TGTGCCAGCAGTGAGGGGTCGGGAGGTGCCACCGGGGAGCTGTTTTTT. Translation gives CASSEGSGGATGELFF.

This clone was picked up a small number of times. The chain employs TRBV11-2 and TRBJ2-5; 7 nucleotides agree with TRBD2. Germline loops: CDR1 SGHAT, CDR2 FQNNGV. The CDR3 runs to 14 residues. The J segment lost 5 bases and the V segment lost 6 bases, leaving 9 bases of the junction unmatched. CDR3 nucleotide sequence: TGTGCCAGCAGACACGGGGGGACCAAGGAGACCCAGTACTTC. This sequence encodes CASRHGGTKETQYF.

The chain combines TRBV11-2 with TRBJ1-1; possibly TRBD1 for D (6 bases). Germline assignment: CDR1 SGHAT and CDR2 FQNNGV. This CDR3 spans 18 amino acids. The V end lost 1 base, the J end lost 4 bases, and 22 bases lay between the germline ends. CDR3 DNA sequence: TGTGCCAGCAGCTTAGTTACCCACAGGGTGTTATTTATCACTGAAGCTTTCTTT. Translation: CASSLVTHRVLFITEAFF.

CDR3 sequence reads: CASGLGGLDTQYF. CDR3 DNA: TGTGCTAGTGGTTTGGGAGGGTTGGATACGCAGTATTTT. The chain couples TRBV12-5 to TRBJ2-3; a weak D match, TRBD2 (5 bases). V lost 1 base, J lost 6 bases, and 8 bases lay in between. Germline V gives CDR1 LGHNT, CDR2 FRNRAP. The CDR3 extends over 13 amino acids.

The chain uses TRBV18 and TRBJ1-3, with a possible D match to TRBD1 (5 bases). The CDR3 has 16 residues. Deletions cut 6 bases from V and 0 bases from J, with 15 bases between. Germline CDR1 KGHSH, CDR2 LQKENI. The CDR3 bases are TGTGCCAGCTCTTCTCAAGGAACAGGCTCTGGAAACACCATATATTTT. It codes for CASSSQGTGSGNTIYF.

This chain links TRBV4-2 with TRBJ2-7, with D perhaps matching TRBD2 (6 bases). Germline V gives CDR1 LGHNA, CDR2 YNFKEQ. V was cut by 1 base and J by 3 bases, with 13 bases left in between. The CDR3 length is 15 residues. The CDR3 reads CASSQVLAGNYEQYF. The DNA of the CDR3 is TGTGCCAGCAGCCAAGTTCTGGCGGGAAACTACGAGCAGTACTTC.

The chain recombines TRBV27 with TRBJ2-7; no clear D. Looked up from germline, CDR1 is MNHEY and CDR2 is SMNVEV (reference sequence). The CDR3 totals 14 residues. Deletions cut 0 bases from V and 3 bases from J, with 9 bases between. This chain's CDR3 is CASSLSGRSYEQYF. CDR3 sequence (DNA): TGTGCCAGCAGTTTATCGGGCAGAAGCTACGAGCAGTACTTC.

The gene calls are TRBV9 and TRBJ2-3, with 10 bases fitting TRBD2. J was trimmed by 1 base and V by 4 bases; bases with no gene match: 3. From germline, CDR1 is SGDLS and CDR2 YYNGEE. The CDR3 is made up of 15 amino acids. The CDR3 bases are TGTGCCAGCAGCCGCCTAGCGGGAGGCACAGATACGCAGTATTTT. It specifies CASSRLAGGTDTQYF.

The chain recombines TRBV19 with TRBJ1-1, with D uncertain. This CDR3 contains 13 residues. Germline V gene lookup returns CDR1 LNHDA and CDR2 SQIVND (reference sequence). V lost 10 bases and J 0 bases, leaving 12 bases between the germline ends. The CDR3 DNA sequence: TGTGCCATCTCACAGTCTATGAACACTGAAGCTTTCTTT. Its protein is CAISQSMNTEAFF.